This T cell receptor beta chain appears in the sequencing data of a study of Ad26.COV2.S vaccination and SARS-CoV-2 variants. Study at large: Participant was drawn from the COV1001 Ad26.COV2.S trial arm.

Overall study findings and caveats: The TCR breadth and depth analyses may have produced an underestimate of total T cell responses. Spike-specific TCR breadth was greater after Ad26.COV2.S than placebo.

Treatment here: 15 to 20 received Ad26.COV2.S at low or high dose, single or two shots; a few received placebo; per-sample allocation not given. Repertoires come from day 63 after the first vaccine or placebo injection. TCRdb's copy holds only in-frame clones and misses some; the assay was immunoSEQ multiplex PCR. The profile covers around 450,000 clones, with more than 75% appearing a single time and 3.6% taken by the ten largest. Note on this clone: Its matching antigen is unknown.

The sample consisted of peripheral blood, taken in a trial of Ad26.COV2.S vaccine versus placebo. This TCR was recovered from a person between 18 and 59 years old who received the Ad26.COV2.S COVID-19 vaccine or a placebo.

DNA for the CDR3: TGTGCCAGCAGTCCAGCTACGACGCAGTACTTC. This codes for CASSPATTQYF. The J gene is TRBJ2-7, the V gene TRBV6-2 or TRBV6-3; D is ambiguous. The germline CDR1 and CDR2 sequences are MNHEY and SVGEGT. This CDR3 has 11 residues. V lost 5 bases and J lost 9, with 11 bases in between.